These T cell receptor beta chains were read from a single sample in a study of blood T cell repertoires in COVID-19. The protocol was immunoSEQ multiplex PCR, while the TCRdb copy is restricted to in-frame clones and leaves out a portion. This table holds roughly 150,000 clones, roughly nine tenths found once. The sequencing sample was made of peripheral blood. These receptors were collected from a woman in her 40s with acute or convalescent COVID-19. The CDR3 runs from the conserved cysteine through the conserved F or W. D genes are given only for firm matches. Clone size is stated in some rows and not others, as once, few, many or a class when expanded.

D: .
length: 18
J: TRBJ1-1
size: .
V: TRBV12-2
CDR3: CASRFVWGGRWTGTEAFF
DNA: TGTGCAAGTCGCTTTGTTTGGGGGGGGCGTTGGACGGGCACTGAAGCTTTCTTT

D: .
length: 15
J: TRBJ1-4
size: .
V: TRBV18
CDR3: CASSRDSVGGEKLFF
DNA: TGTGCCAGCTCACGCGACAGTGTGGGAGGTGAAAAACTGTTTTTT

D: TRBD1
length: 13
J: TRBJ1-2
size: once
V: TRBV19
CDR3: CASSIGQGYGYTF
DNA: TGTGCCAGTAGTATTGGACAGGGGTATGGCTACACCTTC

D: TRBD1
length: 17
J: TRBJ2-2
size: .
V: TRBV24-1
CDR3: CATSPGLQGASTGELFF
DNA: TGTGCCACCAGTCCGGGCCTCCAGGGGGCAAGCACCGGGGAGCTGTTTTTT

D: .
length: 15
J: TRBJ2-3
size: .
V: TRBV9
CDR3: CASSVYWGGRDTQYF
DNA: TGTGCCAGCAGCGTGTACTGGGGGGGCCGGGATACGCAGTATTTT

D: TRBD1
length: 15
J: TRBJ1-6
size: .
V: TRBV23-1
CDR3: CASSTKRGGSSPLHF
DNA: TGCGCCAGCAGTACAAAACGAGGGGGCTCTTCACCCCTCCACTTT

D: TRBD1
length: 15
J: TRBJ1-4
size: .
V: TRBV23-1
CDR3: CASSQSDRGNEKLFF
DNA: TGCGCCAGCAGTCAATCGGACAGGGGGAATGAAAAACTGTTTTTT

D: TRBD2
length: 18
J: TRBJ2-2
size: .
V: TRBV19
CDR3: CASSGVGNAGVDTGELFF
DNA: TGTGCCAGTAGTGGGGTGGGGAATGCGGGAGTGGACACCGGGGAGCTGTTTTTT

D: TRBD1
length: 13
J: TRBJ2-7
size: .
V: TRBV2
CDR3: CASSRGQVYEQYF
DNA: TGTGCCAGCAGTCGAGGACAGGTCTACGAGCAGTACTTC

D: .
length: 15
J: TRBJ2-6
size: .
V: TRBV15
CDR3: CATSLTGSGANVLTF
DNA: TGTGCCACCAGCCTTACAGGTTCTGGGGCCAACGTCCTGACTTTC

D: .
length: 18
J: TRBJ1-1
size: .
V: TRBV11-3
CDR3: CASSLDGTFYRMNTEAFF
DNA: TGTGCCAGCAGCTTAGATGGGACATTTTACCGTATGAACACTGAAGCTTTCTTT

D: .
length: 13
J: TRBJ2-7
size: .
V: TRBV28
CDR3: CASSLRGSYEQYF
DNA: TGTGCCAGCAGTTTACGGGGTAGCTACGAGCAGTACTTC

D: TRBD2
length: 15
J: TRBJ2-7
size: .
V: TRBV28
CDR3: CASSSGLAESYEQYF
DNA: TGTGCCAGCAGTTCGGGACTAGCGGAATCCTACGAGCAGTACTTC

D: .
length: 14
J: TRBJ2-5
size: .
V: TRBV19
CDR3: CASSIVRYQETQYF
DNA: TGTGCCAGTAGTATAGTTCGGTACCAAGAGACCCAGTACTTC

D: TRBD1
length: 14
J: TRBJ1-2
size: .
V: TRBV5-6
CDR3: CASSLDRGGYGYTF
DNA: TGTGCCAGCAGCTTGGACAGGGGGGGCTATGGCTACACCTTC

D: TRBD2
length: 15
J: TRBJ2-3
size: .
V: TRBV7-2
CDR3: CASSVGVAGTDTQYF
DNA: TGTGCCAGCAGCGTCGGGGTAGCGGGAACAGATACGCAGTATTTT

D: .
length: 14
J: TRBJ1-6
size: .
V: TRBV29-1
CDR3: CSVNRDGYNSPLHF
DNA: TGCAGCGTGAACAGGGACGGGTATAATTCACCCCTCCACTTT

D: .
length: 12
J: TRBJ2-1
size: .
V: TRBV5-1
CDR3: CASSLGTDEQFF
DNA: TGCGCCAGCAGCTTGGGCACGGATGAGCAGTTCTTC

D: .
length: 14
J: TRBJ1-1
size: .
V: TRBV27
CDR3: CASSSRVESTEAFF
DNA: TGTGCCAGCAGTTCCAGGGTGGAGAGCACTGAAGCTTTCTTT

D: .
length: 16
J: TRBJ1-3
size: .
V: TRBV6-5
CDR3: CASSYYSTAAGNTIYF
DNA: TGTGCCAGCAGTTACTATTCGACGGCGGCTGGAAACACCATATATTTT

D: TRBD1
length: 11
J: TRBJ2-3
size: .
V: TRBV29-1
CDR3: CSVGQGYTQYF
DNA: TGCAGCGTAGGACAGGGGTATACGCAGTATTTT

D: TRBD2
length: 16
J: TRBJ2-1
size: .
V: TRBV11-3
CDR3: CASSLDGASGNNEQFF
DNA: TGTGCCAGCAGCTTAGATGGGGCTAGCGGGAATAATGAGCAGTTCTTC

D: .
length: 16
J: TRBJ1-1
size: .
V: TRBV27
CDR3: CASSLFRTRQNTEAFF
DNA: TGTGCCAGCAGTTTGTTTCGGACAAGGCAGAACACTGAAGCTTTCTTT

D: .
length: 14
J: TRBJ2-1
size: .
V: TRBV7-9
CDR3: CASSLDGGYNEQFF
DNA: TGTGCCAGCAGCCTAGACGGAGGTTACAATGAGCAGTTCTTC

D: TRBD2
length: 16
J: TRBJ2-2
size: .
V: TRBV11-3
CDR3: CASSLALRGGSGELFF
DNA: TGTGCCAGCAGCTTAGCTCTGCGGGGGGGCTCCGGGGAGCTGTTTTTT

D: .
length: 14
J: TRBJ2-7
size: few
V: TRBV2
CDR3: CASSFSGGVREQYF
DNA: TGTGCCAGCAGTTTTAGCGGAGGGGTCAGAGAGCAGTACTTC

D: .
length: 17
J: TRBJ2-1
size: once
V: TRBV6-4
CDR3: CASSDHPGASGYNEQFF
DNA: TGTGCCAGCAGTGACCACCCAGGGGCTAGCGGATACAATGAGCAGTTCTTC

D: .
length: 15
J: TRBJ2-3
size: .
V: TRBV6-5
CDR3: CASSYGGGLADTQYF
DNA: TGTGCCAGCAGTTACGGGGGAGGTTTGGCAGATACGCAGTATTTT

D: TRBD2
length: 15
J: TRBJ2-3
size: .
V: TRBV6-5
CDR3: CASSSVSGGARMQYF
DNA: TGTGCCAGCAGCTCTGTTAGCGGGGGGGCCCGGATGCAGTATTTT

D: .
length: 15
J: TRBJ2-1
size: .
V: TRBV20-1
CDR3: CSASDPPRRHNEQFF
DNA: TGCAGTGCTAGTGACCCGCCAAGGAGACACAATGAGCAGTTCTTC

D: TRBD1
length: 14
J: TRBJ2-7
size: .
V: TRBV9
CDR3: CASSVDGTVYEQYF
DNA: TGTGCCAGCAGCGTAGACGGGACAGTCTACGAGCAGTACTTC

D: TRBD2
length: 15
J: TRBJ2-3
size: .
V: TRBV7-3
CDR3: CASSPTSAIPYTQYF
DNA: TGTGCCAGCAGCCCTACTAGCGCCATACCTTATACGCAGTATTTT

D: TRBD1
length: 11
J: TRBJ2-7
size: .
V: TRBV7-9
CDR3: CASGTGSEQYF
DNA: TGTGCCAGCGGGACAGGGAGCGAGCAGTACTTC

D: TRBD1
length: 15
J: TRBJ2-3
size: .
V: TRBV10-1
CDR3: CASSESGQGPDTQYF
DNA: TGCGCCAGCAGTGAGTCGGGACAGGGACCAGATACGCAGTATTTT

D: .
length: 14
J: TRBJ1-2
size: .
V: TRBV27
CDR3: CASSLSGVSYGYTF
DNA: TGTGCCAGCAGTTTATCCGGGGTCAGCTATGGCTACACCTTC

D: .
length: 17
J: TRBJ2-1
size: .
V: TRBV27
CDR3: CASSPPLFGSTGNEQFF
DNA: TGTGCCAGCAGTCCGCCCCTATTTGGGAGTACAGGGAATGAGCAGTTCTTC

D: TRBD1
length: 12
J: TRBJ2-7
size: .
V: TRBV28
CDR3: CASSLQGWEQYF
DNA: TGTGCCAGCAGCTTACAGGGGTGGGAGCAGTACTTC

D: .
length: 13
J: TRBJ2-1
size: .
V: TRBV6-5
CDR3: CASSGFSYNEQFF
DNA: TGTGCCAGTTCGGGTTTCTCCTACAATGAGCAGTTCTTC